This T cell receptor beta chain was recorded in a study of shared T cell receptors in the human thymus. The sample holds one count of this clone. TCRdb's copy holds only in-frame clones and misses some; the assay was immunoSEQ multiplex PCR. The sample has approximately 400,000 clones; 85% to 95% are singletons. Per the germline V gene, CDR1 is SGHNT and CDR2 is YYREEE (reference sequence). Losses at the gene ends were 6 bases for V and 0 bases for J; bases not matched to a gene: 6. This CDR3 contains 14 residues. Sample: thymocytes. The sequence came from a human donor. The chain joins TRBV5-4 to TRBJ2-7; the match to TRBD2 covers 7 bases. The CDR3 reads CASTAGRGSYEQYF. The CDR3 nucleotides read TGTGCCAGCACCGCGGGGAGGGGCTCCTACGAGCAGTACTTC.